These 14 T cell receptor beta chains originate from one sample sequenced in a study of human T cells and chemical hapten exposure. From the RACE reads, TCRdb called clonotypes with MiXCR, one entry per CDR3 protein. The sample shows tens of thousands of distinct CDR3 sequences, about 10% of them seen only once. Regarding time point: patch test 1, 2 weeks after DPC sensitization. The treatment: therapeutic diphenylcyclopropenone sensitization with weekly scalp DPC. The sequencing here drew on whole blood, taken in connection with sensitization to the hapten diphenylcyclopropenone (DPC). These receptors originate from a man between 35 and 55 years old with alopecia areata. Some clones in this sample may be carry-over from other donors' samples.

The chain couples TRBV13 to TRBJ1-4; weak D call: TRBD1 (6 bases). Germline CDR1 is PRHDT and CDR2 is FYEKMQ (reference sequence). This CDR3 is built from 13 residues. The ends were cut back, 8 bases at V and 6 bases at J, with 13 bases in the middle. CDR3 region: CASGKGGDEKLFF. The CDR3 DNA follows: TGTGCCAGCGGTAAAGGGGGGGATGAAAAACTGTTTTTT.

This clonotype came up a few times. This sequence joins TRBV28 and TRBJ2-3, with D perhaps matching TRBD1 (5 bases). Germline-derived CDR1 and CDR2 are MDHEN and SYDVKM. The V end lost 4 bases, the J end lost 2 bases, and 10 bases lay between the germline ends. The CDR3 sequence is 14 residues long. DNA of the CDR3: TGTGCCAGCAGTTCGACAGCCCTCACAGATACGCAGTATTTT. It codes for CASSSTALTDTQYF.

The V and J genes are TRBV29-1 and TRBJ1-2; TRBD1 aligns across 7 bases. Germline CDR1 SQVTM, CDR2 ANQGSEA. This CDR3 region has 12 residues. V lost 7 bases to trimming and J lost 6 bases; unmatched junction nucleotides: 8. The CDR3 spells CSGGTVNNGYTF. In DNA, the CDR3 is TGCAGCGGGGGGACAGTAAATAATGGCTACACCTTC.

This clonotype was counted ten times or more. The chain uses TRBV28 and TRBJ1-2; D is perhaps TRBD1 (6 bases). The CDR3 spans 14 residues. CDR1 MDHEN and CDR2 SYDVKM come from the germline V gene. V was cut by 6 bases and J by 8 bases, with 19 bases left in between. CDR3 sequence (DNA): TGTGCCAGCAGCCCGGGGGCGGGGGCGGGAGGCTACACCTTC. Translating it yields CASSPGAGAGGYTF.

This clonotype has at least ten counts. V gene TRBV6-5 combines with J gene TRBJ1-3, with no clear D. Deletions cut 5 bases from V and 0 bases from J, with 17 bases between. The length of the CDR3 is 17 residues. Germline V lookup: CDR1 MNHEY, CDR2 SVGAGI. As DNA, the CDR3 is TGTGCCAGCAGTACCGCCGGTGCAGCAAACTCTGGAAACACCATATATTTT. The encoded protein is CASSTAGAANSGNTIYF.

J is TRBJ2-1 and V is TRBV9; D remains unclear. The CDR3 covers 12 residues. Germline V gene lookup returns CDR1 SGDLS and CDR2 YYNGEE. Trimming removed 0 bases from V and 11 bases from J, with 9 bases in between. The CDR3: CASSVVPGQQFF. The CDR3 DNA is TGTGCCAGCAGCGTAGTTCCTGGACAGCAGTTCTTC. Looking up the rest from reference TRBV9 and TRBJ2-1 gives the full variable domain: DSGVTQTPKHLITATGQRVTLRCSPRSGDLSVYWYQQSLDQGLQFLIQYYNGEERAKGNILERFSAQQFPDLHSELNLSSLELGDSALYFCASSVVPGQQFFGPGTRLTVL.

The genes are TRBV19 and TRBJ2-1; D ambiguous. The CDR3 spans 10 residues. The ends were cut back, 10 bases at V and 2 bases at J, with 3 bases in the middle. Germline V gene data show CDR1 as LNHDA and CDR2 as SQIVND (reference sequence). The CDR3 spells CAKTYNEQFF. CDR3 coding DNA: TGTGCCAAGACCTACAATGAGCAGTTCTTC.

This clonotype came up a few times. CDR3 protein: CASSLVRGARTGELFF. CDR3 sequence (DNA): TGTGCCAGCAGCTTGGTGAGGGGCGCGAGGACCGGGGAGCTGTTTTTT. The chain combines TRBV5-6 with TRBJ2-2, with D tentatively TRBD1 or TRBD2 (5 bases each). Per germline, CDR1 SGHDT and CDR2 YYEEEE. Deletions cut 0 bases from V and 5 bases from J, with 14 bases between. The CDR3 runs 16 residues.

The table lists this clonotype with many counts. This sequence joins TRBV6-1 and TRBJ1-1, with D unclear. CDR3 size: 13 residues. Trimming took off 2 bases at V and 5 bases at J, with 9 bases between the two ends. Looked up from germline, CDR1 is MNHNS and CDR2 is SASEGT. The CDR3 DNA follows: TGTGCCAGCAGTGAAAGACGTTTAACTGAAGCTTTCTTT. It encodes CASSERRLTEAFF.

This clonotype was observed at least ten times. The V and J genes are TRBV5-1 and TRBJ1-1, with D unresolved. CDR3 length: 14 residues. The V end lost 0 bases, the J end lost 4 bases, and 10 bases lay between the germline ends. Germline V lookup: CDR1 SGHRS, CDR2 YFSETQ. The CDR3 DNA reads TGCGCCAGCAGCTTGGACCCCCGGGGCACTGAAGCTTTCTTT. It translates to CASSLDPRGTEAFF.

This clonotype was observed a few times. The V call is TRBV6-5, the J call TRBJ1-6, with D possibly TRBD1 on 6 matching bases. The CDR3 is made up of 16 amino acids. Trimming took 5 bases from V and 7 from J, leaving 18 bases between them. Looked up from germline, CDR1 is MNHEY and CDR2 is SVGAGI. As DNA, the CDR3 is TGTGCCAGCAGTCGCCCCCACCAGGGGTGGAATTCACCCCTCCACTTT. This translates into CASSRPHQGWNSPLHF.

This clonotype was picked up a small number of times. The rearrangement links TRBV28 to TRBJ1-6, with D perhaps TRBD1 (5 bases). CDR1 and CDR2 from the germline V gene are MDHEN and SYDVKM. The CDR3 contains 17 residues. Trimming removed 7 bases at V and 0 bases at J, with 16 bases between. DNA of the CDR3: TGTGCCAGCACCCGGCTGGGGACCAGCTCCTATAATTCACCCCTCCACTTT. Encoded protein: CASTRLGTSSYNSPLHF.

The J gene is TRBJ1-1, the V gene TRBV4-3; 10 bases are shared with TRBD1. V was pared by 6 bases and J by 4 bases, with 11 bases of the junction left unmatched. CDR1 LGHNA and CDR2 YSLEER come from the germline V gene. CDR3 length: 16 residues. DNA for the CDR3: TGCGCCAGCAGAAGATCCGGGACAGGGGTTGGCACTGAAGCTTTCTTT. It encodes CASRRSGTGVGTEAFF.

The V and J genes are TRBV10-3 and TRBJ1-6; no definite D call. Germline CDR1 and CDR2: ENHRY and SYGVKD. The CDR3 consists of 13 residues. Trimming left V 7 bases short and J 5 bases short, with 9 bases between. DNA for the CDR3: TGTGCCATCACCCAGGCGAATAATTCACCCCTCCACTTT. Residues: CAITQANNSPLHF.